These T cell receptor beta chains were read from a single sample in a study of cytomegalovirus exposure and HLA in healthy donors. Repertoires were generated with immunoSEQ multiplex PCR, while TCRdb's copy carries only in-frame clones and drops some. The sample has 150,000 to 200,000 clones, 70% to 80% seen once. The sample taken for sequencing was PBMCs. The receptor set was obtained from a woman aged 40 to 49 in good health and CMV-seronegative. CDR3s include the opening cysteine and the closing phenylalanine or tryptophan.

>TRBJ1-2|TRBV6-5
CASSRTGSYGYTF
>TRBJ1-3|TRBV2
CASSAGTGNTIYF
>TRBJ2-5|TRBV7-3
CASSLMAGGPETQYF
>TRBJ2-7|TRBV28
CASSVGGLASYEQYF
>TRBJ2-4|TRBV6-6
CASSIAGGENIQYF
>TRBJ2-2|TRBV7-9
CASSSMGRDRFTGELFF
>TRBJ2-3|TRBV16
CASSRQASTDTQYF
>TRBJ2-2|TRBV7-9
CASSLAVTGELFF
>TRBJ2-1|TRBV28
CASSSPGLADNEQFF
>TRBJ2-1|TRBV4-2
CASSQGAGGLYNEQFF
>TRBJ1-1|TRBV5-6
CASSLSSDEAFF
>TRBJ2-3|TRBV9
CASSVGRGQGTDTQYF
>TRBJ2-7|TRBV2
CASRGRETPYEQYF
>TRBJ2-1|TRBV15
CATSRDTGGAYNEQFF
>TRBJ2-7|TRBV18
CASSPTSGGYEQYF
>TRBJ2-6|TRBV9
CASSVQGTGGSGANVLTF
>TRBJ2-2|TRBV6-1
CASSGLGQGYTGELFF
>TRBJ1-2|TRBV6-5
CASSRGTGEDYGYTF
>TRBJ2-7|TRBV9
CASSAAGTGIGEQYF
>TRBJ2-1|TRBV5-4
CASSLEGLADNEQFF
>TRBJ1-3|TRBV6-1
CASSEERSRGRGNTIYF
>TRBJ2-3|TRBV11-3
CASSPSARGRDTQYF
>TRBJ1-2|TRBV28
CASSPGTGGTYTF
>TRBJ1-4|TRBV28
CASSRRGPKEKLFF
>TRBJ2-5|TRBV9
CASSVVGTNQETQYF
>TRBJ2-7|TRBV5-1
CASSFGPDMGSYEQYF
>TRBJ1-1|TRBV5-1
CASSFTGSGNTEAFF
>TRBJ2-1|TRBV7-9
CASSPSTSGGDEQFF
>TRBJ2-7|TRBV23-1
CAKEGGQAPYEQYF
>TRBJ1-2|TRBV6-1
CASGEQGGYGYTF
>TRBJ1-5|TRBV18
CASSPGRGDQPQHF
>TRBJ2-7|TRBV7-3
CASSLIAGGSYEQYF
>TRBJ2-7|TRBV7-9
CASSLRSDRGDEQYF
>TRBJ2-1|TRBV19
CASSIVGTGVNEQFF
>TRBJ1-2|TRBV7-9
CSSTDRTGGYGYTF
>TRBJ1-1|TRBV4-3
CASSQDLRTNTEAFF
>TRBJ2-2|TRBV18
CASSRRDRGRDTGELFF
>TRBJ2-5|TRBV28
CASSYYPETQYF
>TRBJ2-7|TRBV4-3
CASSQALGGQTYEQYF
>TRBJ2-1|TRBV5-1
CASAREGPYNEQFF
>TRBJ1-6|TRBV19
CASSIQSGGNSPLHF
>TRBJ2-5|TRBV19
CASSIEPRNVQYF
>TRBJ2-7|TRBV7-9
CASSQNSGTVGYEQYF
>TRBJ1-2|TRBV11-3
CASSLERWDTAFNYGHTF
>TRBJ2-1|TRBV5-6
CASSLVRANEQFF
>TRBJ2-7|TRBV10-3
CAISGGGEQYF
>TRBJ1-1|TRBV30
CASGQERAAFF
>TRBJ2-2|TRBV9
CASSVAPAANTGELFF
>TRBJ2-5|TRBV5-4
CASSRGQFPPETQYF
>TRBJ2-3|TRBV11-2
CASSSTRGRTDTQYF
>TRBJ2-2|TRBV4-2
CASSQDPGVGELFF
>TRBJ2-1|TRBV2
CASSEVGQGYEQFF